Reported below is one TCR beta chain. As handled by the study authors: How many nucleated cells were present was estimated from reference gene primer amplification. TCRdb's table, derived via immunoSEQ multiplex PCR, lists solely in-frame clones and lacks some. That table furnishes V, J and clone size, whereas the DNA furnished D and trimming. The table lists more than 300,000 clones, about 86% of them singletons. The sample comes from a study of blood T cell repertoires in COVID-19. On the study more broadly: The United States, Italy and Spain provided the acute and convalescent COVID-19 samples. T cells, B-cell-depleted T cells, or PBMCs provided the cDNA or gDNA that served as material.

CDR3 length equals 12 residues. V lost 7 bases to trimming and J lost 11 bases, with 15 bases between them. The V gene's germline CDR1 is LNHDA and CDR2 SQIVND (reference sequence). Sequenced input: peripheral blood. The chain couples TRBV19 to TRBJ1-5, with a tentative D call TRBD1 (5 bases). The receptor's source is a woman between 45 and 60 years old with acute or convalescent COVID-19. CDR3 sequence: CASTLTGQAQHF. The CDR3, as DNA: TGTGCCAGTACCCTAACAGGCCAAGCCCAGCATTTT. Full variable domain (remainder filled in from reference TRBV19 and TRBJ1-5): DGGITQSPKYLFRKEGQNVTLSCEQNLNHDAMYWYRQDPGQGLRLIYYSQIVNDFQKGDIAEGYSVSREKKESFPLTVTSAQKNPTAFYLCASTLTGQAQHFGDGTRLSIL.